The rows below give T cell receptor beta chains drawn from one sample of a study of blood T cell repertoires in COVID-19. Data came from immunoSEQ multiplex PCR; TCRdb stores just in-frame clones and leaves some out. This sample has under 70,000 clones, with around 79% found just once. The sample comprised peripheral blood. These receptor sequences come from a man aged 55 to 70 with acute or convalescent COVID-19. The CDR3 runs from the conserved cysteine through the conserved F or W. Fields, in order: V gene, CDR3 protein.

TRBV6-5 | CASSRGGGEETQYF
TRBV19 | CASSIAWRETQYF
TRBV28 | CASSLGRVYEQYF
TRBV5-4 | CASSLGVSGTEAFF
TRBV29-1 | CSVGPTGFTEAFF
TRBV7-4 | CASSEPPRGRSYYNEQFF
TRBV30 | CAWILGGANEKLFF
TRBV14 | CASSQDRRGRGAFF
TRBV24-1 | CATSDLGGDNQPQHF
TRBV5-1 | CASSRSQETQYF
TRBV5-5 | CASSSTGLTYNEQFF
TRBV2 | CASSGLARTYEQYF
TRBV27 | CASSSRPSGANVLTF
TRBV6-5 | CASRDSRSYGYTF
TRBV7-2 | CASSFSGNTEAFF
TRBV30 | CAWTIQGGGEKLFF
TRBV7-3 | CASKPGRRDEQYF
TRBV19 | CASSIFGGVNEKLFF
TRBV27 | CASRARQTNQPQHF
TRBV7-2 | CASSNRGVNTGELFF
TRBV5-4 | CASSLDRGRETQYF
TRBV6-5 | CASLPGVNTGELFF
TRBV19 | CASSIRAVTDTQYF
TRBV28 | CASSFPSPGTSTDTQYF
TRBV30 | CAWSATLREGEQFF
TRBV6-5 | CASSPHQVGDTQYF
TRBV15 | CATSRVSGRSHEQYF
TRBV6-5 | CASRKQGDTEAFF
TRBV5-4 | CASSSYYRSYNSPLHF
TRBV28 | CASSPPGQNYEQYF
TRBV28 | CASTPLAETTNTEAFF
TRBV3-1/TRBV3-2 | CASSQGQGILRYTF
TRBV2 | CASSPRTGKFAGELFF
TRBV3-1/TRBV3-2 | CASSPRPSSSSYEQYF
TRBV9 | CASSVVGDTYNEQFF
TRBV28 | CASSLDYTDTQYF
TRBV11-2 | CASSLDRVRGHETQYF
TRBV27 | CASSAGDRPSIQYF
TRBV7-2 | CASSLLKGAQETQYF
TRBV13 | CASSRLAADTQYF
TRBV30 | CAWMPPAQRIYGYTF
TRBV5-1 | CASSLRETDTQYF
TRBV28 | CASSLHLEWAGEQNTGELFF
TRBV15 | CATSRDRGYNEQFF
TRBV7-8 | CASSLWTGGTTDTQYF
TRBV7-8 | CASSLLDSVLTLHF
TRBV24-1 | CATSGGGTGGSPVEAFF
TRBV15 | CATSRTSGRVGVNEQFF
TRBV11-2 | CASSPGLAGGTNEQFF
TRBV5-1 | CASSWTGDQPQHF
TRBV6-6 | CASSWGGQETQYF
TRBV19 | CATMAGYSRADVGAYEQYF
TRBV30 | CAWSVQVGGDTQYF
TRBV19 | CASSIVGEGNQPQHF
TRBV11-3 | CASSLNPYEQYF
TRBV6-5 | CASSKRQQETQYF
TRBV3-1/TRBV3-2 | CASSPGHGTGGDYGYTF
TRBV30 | CAWTAPQGVSDSPLHF